A single sample is the source of the 21 T cell receptor beta chains below, sequenced in a study of shared clonotypes between healthy human individuals. Some clones are missing from TCRdb's copy, which holds only in-frame ones; the method was immunoSEQ multiplex PCR. The repertoire has about 120,000 clones, around 65% of them found once; the top ten carry roughly 24%. The specimen sequenced was memory CD8+ T cells sorted from blood. Subset meaning: CD45RO+ cells pooled with CCR7-negative TemRA cells. The receptors were gathered from a woman between 25 and 40 years old in good health.

This sequence joins TRBV27 and TRBJ1-2, with 7 bases matching TRBD1. From germline, CDR1 is MNHEY and CDR2 SMNVEV (reference sequence). J lost 2 bases, V lost 4 bases, and 1 base had no gene match. CDR3 length: 13 residues. In nucleotides, the CDR3 is TGTGCCAGCAGTTCGGGACAGAACTATGGCTACACCTTC. Residues: CASSSGQNYGYTF.

This clone has a single count. This sequence joins TRBV28 and TRBJ1-1; 8 bases match TRBD1. The CDR3 consists of 15 residues. The junction had 8 bases not matched to a gene; V was cut back by 3 bases and J by 5 bases. The germline CDR1 and CDR2 sequences are MDHEN and SYDVKM. The DNA of the CDR3 is TGTGCCAGCAGTTTCTTTACAGGGGGTAGAACTGAAGCTTTCTTT. Amino acid sequence: CASSFFTGGRTEAFF.

The table lists this clone with a few counts. The sample contains more than one DNA sequence encoding this CDR3. The chain recombines TRBV2 with TRBJ1-5; 10 positions match TRBD1. The CDR3 spans 14 residues. CDR1 and CDR2 from the germline V gene are SNHLY and FYNNEI. The junction had 2 bases not matched to a gene; V was cut back by 5 bases and J by 4 bases. The CDR3 sequence: CASSRTGGNQPQHF. The CDR3 DNA reads TGTGCCAGCAGTCGGACAGGGGGAAATCAGCCCCAGCATTTT.

This clone turned up a few times. V is TRBV27 and J is TRBJ1-5; 10 positions agree with TRBD1. J gave up 2 bases and V 4 bases, and 2 bases lay outside the gene matches. The CDR3 runs to 15 residues. Per the germline V gene, CDR1 is MNHEY and CDR2 is SMNVEV (reference sequence). CDR3 nucleotides: TGTGCCAGCAGTTCGACAGGGGGCGGCAATCAGCCCCAGCATTTT. Translating it yields CASSSTGGGNQPQHF.

This chain links TRBV7-9 with TRBJ1-5; D unclear. V lost 0 bases and J 7 bases, leaving 13 bases between the germline ends. Germline V lookup: CDR1 SEHNR, CDR2 FQNEAQ (reference sequence). The CDR3 totals 15 residues. This CDR3 is CASSLARESGQPQHF. The DNA for the CDR3 is TGTGCCAGCAGCTTAGCTAGGGAGTCGGGCCAGCCCCAGCATTTT.

This chain connects TRBV11-2 to TRBJ2-5; a possible D gene is TRBD2 (6 bases). The V gene's germline CDR1 is SGHAT and CDR2 FQNNGV. The V end lost 0 bases, the J end lost 2 bases, and 16 bases lay between the germline ends. The length of the CDR3 is 17 residues. DNA of the CDR3: TGTGCCAGCAGCTTAGATTCCCGACTAGTTATGCAAGAGACCCAGTACTTC. It yields the protein CASSLDSRLVMQETQYF.

The genes are TRBV7-6 and TRBJ1-2, with 8 bases identical to TRBD1. The CDR3 covers 16 residues. The V gene end was trimmed by 5 bases and the J gene end by 4 bases; junction bases not matched to a gene: 12. CDR1 and CDR2 (germline): SGHVS, FNYEAQ. CDR3 residues: CASSPKGTGDIYGYTF. CDR3 bases: TGTGCCAGCAGCCCGAAAGGGACAGGAGACATCTATGGCTACACCTTC.

The genes are TRBV7-9 and TRBJ2-1; no definite D call. CDR1 and CDR2 from the germline V gene are SEHNR and FQNEAQ (reference sequence). V was cut by 5 bases and J by 9 bases, with 17 bases left in between. The CDR3 loop spans 14 amino acids. The chain's CDR3 is CASSQEDESAEQFF. For the CDR3, the DNA is TGTGCCAGCAGCCAAGAAGACGAGTCGGCTGAGCAGTTCTTC.

This clone has a handful of counts. The J gene is TRBJ2-5, the V gene TRBV5-6, with TRBD2 matching over 8 bases. The J call may be incorrect, as the DNA end agrees better with TRBJ2-7. The germline CDR1 and CDR2 sequences are SGHDT and YYEEEE. This CDR3 is 16 amino acids long. CDR3 amino acids: CASSWGGGSGSVEQYF. In DNA form, the CDR3 reads TGTGCCAGCAGCTGGGGTGGAGGAAGCGGGAGTGTCGAGCAGTACTTC.

This clone was counted many times. V gene TRBV4-2 combines with J gene TRBJ2-7; 8 nucleotides match TRBD2. This CDR3 has 16 amino acids. V lost 2 bases, J lost 2 bases, and 8 bases stayed unmatched. From germline, CDR1 is LGHNA and CDR2 YNFKEQ. CDR3 in DNA: TGTGCCAGCAGCCAATTTTCGACTAGCGACACCTACGAGCAGTACTTC. This gives the protein CASSQFSTSDTYEQYF.

A word on this clone: With a much larger clone just one base away, this may be a read error. The gene calls are TRBV6-6 and TRBJ2-7; D unclear. This CDR3 comprises 11 residues. V was trimmed by 4 bases and J by 2 bases, leaving 3 bases between them. Germline V gives CDR1 MNHNY, CDR2 SVGAGI (reference sequence). This chain's CDR3 is CASSSAYEQYF. CDR3 DNA: TGTGCCAGCAGTTCCGCCTACGAGCAGTACTTC.

The table lists this clone with a few counts. CDR3 sequence reads: CAREGDRGYNEQFF. CDR3 nucleotide sequence: TGTGCCCGGGAGGGGGACAGGGGGTACAATGAGCAGTTCTTC. The chain links TRBV30 to TRBJ2-1, with TRBD1 matching 11 bases. V lost 8 bases and J lost 4; bases outside the gene matches: 7. Per the germline V gene, CDR1 is GTSNPN and CDR2 is SVGIG (reference sequence). The CDR3 loop spans 14 amino acids.

This clone was detected once. This chain connects TRBV10-3 to TRBJ1-2, with D unresolved. The germline V gene has CDR1 ENHRY and CDR2 SYGVKD. V lost 6 bases, J lost 7 bases, and 15 bases lay in between. There are 13 residues in the CDR3. The CDR3, as DNA: TGTGCCATCAGAGACGGGCCCCACTCTGGCTACACCTTC. Its protein is CAIRDGPHSGYTF.

The chain's CDR3 is CASSRSLAHTQETQYF. CDR3 bases: TGCGCCAGCAGCCGCTCACTCGCCCATACCCAAGAGACCCAGTACTTC. The chain couples TRBV4-1 to TRBJ2-5; the D is unclear. From germline, CDR1 is MGHRA and CDR2 YSYEKL. Trimming took off 4 bases at V and 1 base at J, with 16 bases between the two ends. The CDR3 has 16 residues.

V is TRBV6-4 and J is TRBJ2-1; perhaps TRBD1 as D (6 bases). The CDR3 loop spans 14 amino acids. Germline loops: CDR1 MRHNA, CDR2 SNTAGT. V was pared by 3 bases and J by 4 bases, with 10 bases between. CDR3 nucleotides: TGTGCCAGCAGTGAGCTGGGACATTACAATGAGCAGTTCTTC. This codes for CASSELGHYNEQFF.

The rearrangement links TRBV7-7 to TRBJ2-1; 9 nucleotides align to TRBD2. Germline V gene data show CDR1 as SSHAT and CDR2 as FNYEAQ (reference sequence). J was trimmed by 9 bases and V by 5 bases; bases with no gene match: 14. This CDR3 spans 16 amino acids. As DNA, the CDR3 is TGTGCCAGCAGCCCGCTAATTGGCGGGAGGGCCGTTGAGCAGTTCTTC. It is translated as CASSPLIGGRAVEQFF.

In this sample, this clone turned up many times. The chain joins TRBV5-4 to TRBJ2-2; the D gene is possibly TRBD1 (6 bases). Trimming left V 2 bases short and J 5 bases short, with 7 bases between. This CDR3 is 13 amino acids long. The germline V gene encodes CDR1 SGHNT and CDR2 YYREEE (reference sequence). The CDR3 DNA is TGTGCCAGCAGCTTTACAGGGACCGGGGAGCTGTTTTTT. This gives the protein CASSFTGTGELFF.

This clone was observed many times. Other nucleotide sequences from this sample produce the same CDR3. The chain has TRBV7-9 and TRBJ2-1, with D possibly being TRBD1 (6 bases). Germline V gene data show CDR1 as SEHNR and CDR2 as FQNEAQ (reference sequence). V shed 5 bases and J shed 2 bases, with 16 bases lying between them. The CDR3 covers 16 residues. The CDR3 loop is CASSPRGGSAYNEQFF. The DNA for the CDR3 is TGTGCCAGCAGCCCCAGAGGGGGATCTGCCTACAATGAGCAGTTCTTC.

The chain joins TRBV7-8 to TRBJ1-1, with a weak D call TRBD1 (5 bases). V was shortened by 7 bases and J by 0 bases, with 9 bases between the two germline ends. The CDR3 has 13 residues. Germline lookup yields CDR1 SGHVS and CDR2 FQNEAQ. The chain's CDR3 is CASTGGVNTEAFF. The CDR3 DNA sequence: TGTGCCAGCACGGGGGGAGTGAACACTGAAGCTTTCTTT.

The chain combines TRBV2 with TRBJ2-5; no definite D call. Near its end, the DNA agrees better with TRBJ2-7, so the J call may be wrong. The CDR3 sequence is 15 residues long. The V gene's germline CDR1 is SNHLY and CDR2 FYNNEI. CDR3 amino acids: CASSEQLIPSYEQYF. The CDR3 bases are TGTGCCAGCAGTGAACAACTCATTCCTAGCTACGAGCAGTACTTC.

Here the CDR3 DNA reads TGTGCCAGCAGTGGCCCCCGAGGGGTGGAGACCCAGTACTTC. This codes for CASSGPRGVETQYF. The chain recombines TRBV28 with TRBJ2-5, with D possibly being TRBD1 or TRBD2 (5 bases each). V shed 5 bases and J shed 5 bases, with 15 bases lying between them. The CDR3 length is 14 residues. Germline CDR1 MDHEN, CDR2 SYDVKM.